This T cell receptor beta chain is drawn from a study of PD-1 blockade in classical Hodgkin lymphoma. Study-wide points: A significant rise in TCR diversity was seen by C4D1 for CD4+ cells but not for CD8+ cells.

All the patients suffered relapse after autologous stem cell transplantation, and brentuximab vedotin exposure differed. As to this clone: Its specificity is not known.

The CDR3 has 14 amino acids. With 2 bases clipped from V and 6 bases from J, the junction kept 2 bases outside the gene matches. CDR1 is SGDLS and CDR2 is YYNGEE in the germline V gene. Profiled with immunoSEQ multiplex PCR; TCRdb holds only in-frame clones, not every one. Here the sample spans 40,000 to 45,000 clones, around 75% being singletons. The source material was peripheral blood mononuclear cells (PBMCs), sampled at baseline. The chain has TRBV9 and TRBJ1-4, with 9 bases lining up with TRBD1. The TCR originated in a human donor with classical Hodgkin lymphoma. The DNA for the CDR3 is TGTGCCAGCAGCGTGGGACAGGGATATGAAAAACTGTTTTTT. It yields the protein CASSVGQGYEKLFF.